The next 2 T cell receptor beta chains were all read from a single sample in a study of shared clonotypes between healthy human individuals. Libraries were prepared by immunoSEQ multiplex PCR; TCRdb keeps only in-frame clonotypes and omits some of them. The table includes 1,400,000 or so clones, approximately 98.5% detected once. The specimen was naive CD4+ T cells sorted from blood. Described subset: CD45RA+ positively selected. The receptor set was obtained from a young man in good health.

The V gene is TRBV4-3, the J gene TRBJ2-1; 7 bases fit TRBD1. Germline V lookup: CDR1 LGHNA, CDR2 YSLEER. The V and J ends lost 0 bases and 9 bases, in that order; junction bases with no gene match: 5. This CDR3 is built from 14 residues. The chain's CDR3 is CASSQERGLGEQFF. CDR3 nucleotides: TGCGCCAGCAGCCAAGAGAGGGGGCTCGGTGAGCAGTTCTTC.

This chain links TRBV11-2 with TRBJ2-1, with 12 bases that match TRBD2. This CDR3 comprises 16 residues. Germline lookup yields CDR1 SGHAT and CDR2 FQNNGV. Germline trimming cut 5 bases from V and 5 bases from J; bases unmatched to any gene: 7. The CDR3 DNA reads TGTGCCAGCAGCCCCGGGCTAGCGGGAGGGAACAATGAGCAGTTCTTC. This sequence encodes CASSPGLAGGNNEQFF.